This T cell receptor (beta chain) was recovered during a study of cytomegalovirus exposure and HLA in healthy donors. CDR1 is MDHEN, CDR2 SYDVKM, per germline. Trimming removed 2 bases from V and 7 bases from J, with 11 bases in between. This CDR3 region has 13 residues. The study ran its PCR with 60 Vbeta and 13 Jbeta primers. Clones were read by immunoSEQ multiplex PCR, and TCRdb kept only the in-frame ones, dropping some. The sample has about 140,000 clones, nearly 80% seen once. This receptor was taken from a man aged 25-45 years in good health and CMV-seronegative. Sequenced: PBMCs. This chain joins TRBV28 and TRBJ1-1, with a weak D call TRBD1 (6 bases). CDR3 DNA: TGTGCCAGCAGTTTACCTGGACAGTTTGAAGCTTTCTTT. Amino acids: CASSLPGQFEAFF. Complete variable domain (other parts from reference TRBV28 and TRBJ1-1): DVKVTQSSRYLVKRTGEKVFLECVQDMDHENMFWYRQDPGLGLRLIYFSYDVKMKEKGDIPEGYSVSREKKERFSLILESASTNQTSMYLCASSLPGQFEAFFGQGTRLTVV.